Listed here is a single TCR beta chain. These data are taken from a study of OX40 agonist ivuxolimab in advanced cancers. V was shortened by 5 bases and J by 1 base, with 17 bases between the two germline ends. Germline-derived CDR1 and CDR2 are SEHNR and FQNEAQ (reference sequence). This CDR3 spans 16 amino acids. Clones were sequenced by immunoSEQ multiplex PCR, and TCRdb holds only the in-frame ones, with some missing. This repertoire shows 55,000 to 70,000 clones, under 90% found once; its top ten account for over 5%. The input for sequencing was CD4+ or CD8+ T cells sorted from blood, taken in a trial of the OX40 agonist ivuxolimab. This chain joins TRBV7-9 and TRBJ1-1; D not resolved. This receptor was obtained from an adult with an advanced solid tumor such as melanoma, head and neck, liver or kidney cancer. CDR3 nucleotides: TGTGCCAGCAGCCACCCTCCTAGCCCACCGAACACTGAAGCTTTCTTT. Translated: CASSHPPSPPNTEAFF.